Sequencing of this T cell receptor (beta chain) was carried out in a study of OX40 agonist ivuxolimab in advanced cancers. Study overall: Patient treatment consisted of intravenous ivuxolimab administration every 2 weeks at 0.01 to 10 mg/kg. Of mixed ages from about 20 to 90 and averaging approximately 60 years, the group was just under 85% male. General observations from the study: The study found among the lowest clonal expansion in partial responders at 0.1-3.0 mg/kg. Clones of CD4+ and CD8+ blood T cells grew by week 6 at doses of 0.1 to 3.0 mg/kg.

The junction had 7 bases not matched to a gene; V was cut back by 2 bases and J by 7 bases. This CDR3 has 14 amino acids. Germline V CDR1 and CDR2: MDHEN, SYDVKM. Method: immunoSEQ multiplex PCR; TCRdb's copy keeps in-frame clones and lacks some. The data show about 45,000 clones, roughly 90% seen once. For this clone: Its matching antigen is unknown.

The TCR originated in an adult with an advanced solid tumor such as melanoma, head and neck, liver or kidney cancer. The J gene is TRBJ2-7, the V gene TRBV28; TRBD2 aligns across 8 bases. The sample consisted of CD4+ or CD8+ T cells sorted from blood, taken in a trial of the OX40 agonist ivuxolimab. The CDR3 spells CASSLAGGTREQYF. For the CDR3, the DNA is TGTGCCAGCAGTTTAGCGGGGGGTACTAGAGAGCAGTACTTC.